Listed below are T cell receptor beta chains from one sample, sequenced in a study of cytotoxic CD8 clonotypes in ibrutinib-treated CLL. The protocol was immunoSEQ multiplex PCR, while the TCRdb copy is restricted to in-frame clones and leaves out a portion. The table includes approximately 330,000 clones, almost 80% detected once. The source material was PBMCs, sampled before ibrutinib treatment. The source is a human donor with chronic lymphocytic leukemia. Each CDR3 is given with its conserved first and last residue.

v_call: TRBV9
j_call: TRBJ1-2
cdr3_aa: CASSPLGNFYGYTF

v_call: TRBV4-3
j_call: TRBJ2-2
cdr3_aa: CASSQDFVANTGELFF

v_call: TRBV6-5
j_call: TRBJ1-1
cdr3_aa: CASSLDRGNTEAFF

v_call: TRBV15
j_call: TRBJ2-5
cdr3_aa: CATSKGQGTQETQYF

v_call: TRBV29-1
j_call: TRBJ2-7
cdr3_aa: CSVEFLSRDRYEQYF

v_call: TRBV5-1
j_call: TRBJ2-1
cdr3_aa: CASSSGTSGRGNEQFF

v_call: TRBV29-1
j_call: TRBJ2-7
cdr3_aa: CSVEEPGGAVYEQYF

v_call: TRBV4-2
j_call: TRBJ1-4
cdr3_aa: CASSLPGLGGEKLFF

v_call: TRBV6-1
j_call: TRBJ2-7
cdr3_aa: CASSEALDFDASYEQYF

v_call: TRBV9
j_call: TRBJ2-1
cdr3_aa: CASSVVASGYYNEQFF

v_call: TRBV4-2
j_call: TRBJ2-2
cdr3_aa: CASSQESGSTGGELFF

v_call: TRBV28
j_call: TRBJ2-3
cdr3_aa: CASTSAGGPDGTDTQYF

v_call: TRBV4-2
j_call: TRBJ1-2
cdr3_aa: CASSQEFGGYGYTF

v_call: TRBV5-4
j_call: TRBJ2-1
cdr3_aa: CASSSLTLSYNEQFF

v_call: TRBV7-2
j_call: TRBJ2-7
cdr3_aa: CASSSGTSGFILSYEQYF

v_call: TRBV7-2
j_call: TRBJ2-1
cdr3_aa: CASSLSGGYNEQFF

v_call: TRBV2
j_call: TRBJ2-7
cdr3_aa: CASSERLAGGPYEQYF

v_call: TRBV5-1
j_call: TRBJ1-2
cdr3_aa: CASSLQTNYGYTF

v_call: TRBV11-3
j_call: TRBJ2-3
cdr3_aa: CASSNGRSTDTQYF

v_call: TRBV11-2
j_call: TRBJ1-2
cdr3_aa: CASSLSGVYSRGYTF

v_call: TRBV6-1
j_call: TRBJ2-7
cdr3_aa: CASSENPLFWPNSYEQYF

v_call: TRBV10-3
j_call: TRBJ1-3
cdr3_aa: CAISVESSGNTIYF

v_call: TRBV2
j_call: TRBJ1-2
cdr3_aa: CASSQGNGYTF

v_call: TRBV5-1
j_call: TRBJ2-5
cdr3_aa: CASARGQETQYF

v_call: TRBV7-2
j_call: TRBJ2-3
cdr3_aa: CASSLVRGTDTQYF

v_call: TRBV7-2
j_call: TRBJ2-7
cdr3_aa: CASSRAYEQYF

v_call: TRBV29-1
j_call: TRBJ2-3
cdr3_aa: CSVTAAGSTDTQYF

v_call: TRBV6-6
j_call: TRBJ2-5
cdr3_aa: CASSYVQETQYF

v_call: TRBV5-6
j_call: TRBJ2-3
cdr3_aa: CASSLMSGRNTDTQYF

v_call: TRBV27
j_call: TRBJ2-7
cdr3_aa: CASSFRTTSTVYEQYF

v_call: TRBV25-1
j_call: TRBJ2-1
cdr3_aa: CASSEARGTYNEQFF

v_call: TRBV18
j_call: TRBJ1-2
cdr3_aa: CASSEQTGGLYGYTF

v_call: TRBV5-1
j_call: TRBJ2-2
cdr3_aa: CASSFGNSNTGELFF

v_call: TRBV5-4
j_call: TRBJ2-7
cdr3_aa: CASSSPNLDYEQYF

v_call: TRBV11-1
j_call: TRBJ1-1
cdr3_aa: CASSPHALNTEAFF

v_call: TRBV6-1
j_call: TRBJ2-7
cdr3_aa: CASSERGDGYSYEQYF

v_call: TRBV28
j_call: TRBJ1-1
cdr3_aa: CASSTALEAFF

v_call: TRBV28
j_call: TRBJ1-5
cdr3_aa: CASSLSGGARLKPQHF